This TCR beta chain was sequenced during a study of T-cell reconstitution after alpha-beta-depleted transplantation in children. This clonotype came up a few times. A TCRbeta library incorporating unique molecular identifiers was prepared. MiXCR was run by TCRdb on the PCR reads, yielding one entry per CDR3 protein. Seen here are 700,000 or so distinct CDR3 sequences, about an eighth observed once, and the top ten hold approximately 0.8%. The V gene lost 0 bases and the J gene lost 9 bases, with 14 bases spanning the gap. Germline lookup yields CDR1 DFQATT and CDR2 SNEGSKA (reference sequence). This CDR3 region has 13 residues.

The receptor was isolated from a girl aged 2 to 9 with congenital amegakaryocytic thrombocytopenia, due to receive a stem cell transplant. The rearrangement links TRBV20-1 to TRBJ2-5; D call uncertain. The sample consisted of PBMCs, taken before TCRalphabeta/CD19-depleted stem cell transplant. CDR3: CSARDRTRQAQYF. Here the CDR3 DNA reads TGCAGTGCTAGAGATCGGACCAGGCAGGCCCAGTACTTC.